The next 23 T cell receptor beta chains were all read from a single sample in a study of T-cell reconstitution after alpha-beta-depleted transplantation in children. A TCRbeta library incorporating unique molecular identifiers was prepared. MiXCR, run by TCRdb on the PCR reads, gives a single entry per CDR3 protein. Of 450,000 to 600,000 distinct CDR3 sequences in the sample, about 11% were seen once. The source material was PBMCs, sampled before TCRalphabeta/CD19-depleted stem cell transplant. These receptor sequences come from a child aged 2 to 10 with inherited bone marrow failure, due to receive a stem cell transplant.

This clonotype was observed at least ten times. The rearrangement links TRBV7-8 to TRBJ2-7; possible D gene TRBD2, 5 bases. Germline V gene data show CDR1 as SGHVS and CDR2 as FQNEAQ. V lost 6 bases, J lost 2 bases, and 14 bases lay in between. The CDR3 length is 14 residues. The CDR3 spells CASSPQDSAYEQYF. CDR3 DNA sequence: TGTGCCAGCAGTCCCCAGGACTCCGCCTACGAGCAGTACTTC.

This clonotype was picked up many times. The chain is built from TRBV4-2 and TRBJ2-7; 10 bases map to TRBD2. The V gene end was trimmed by 0 bases and the J gene end by 7 bases; junction bases not matched to a gene: 9. Germline CDR1 and CDR2: LGHNA and YNFKEQ. The CDR3 has 16 residues. The CDR3 protein is CASSQDLAGDPPEQYF. CDR3 nucleotides: TGTGCCAGCAGCCAAGACCTAGCGGGGGACCCGCCAGAGCAGTACTTC.

The chain uses TRBV29-1 and TRBJ1-1, with D maybe TRBD1 (6 bases). This CDR3 spans 11 amino acids. V gave up 7 bases and J gave up 3 bases, with 9 bases separating them. In germline, CDR1 is SQVTM, CDR2 ANQGSEA. The CDR3 bases are TGCAGCGGTGGACAGCACACTGAAGCTTTCTTT. Protein: CSGGQHTEAFF.

This clonotype was found many times. The chain uses TRBV19 and TRBJ1-5, with TRBD1 as a possible D gene (5 bases). The CDR3 has 15 amino acids. The germline gives CDR1 LNHDA, CDR2 SQIVND (reference sequence). V was clipped by 2 bases and J by 4 bases, with 12 bases between them. The CDR3, as DNA: TGTGCCAGTAGTATAAGGGGACGAGGAAATCAGCCCCAGCATTTT. As protein: CASSIRGRGNQPQHF.

J is TRBJ2-3 and V is TRBV7-2, with D perhaps matching TRBD2 (6 bases). V lost 3 bases to trimming and J lost 1 base, with 11 bases between them. The CDR3 totals 15 residues. The V gene's germline CDR1 is SGHTA and CDR2 FQGNSA. The CDR3 DNA sequence: TGTGCCAGCAGCTTCAGGAGGGCTGGCACAGATACGCAGTATTTT. Translated, it gives CASSFRRAGTDTQYF.

This clonotype was recorded at least ten times. The V gene is TRBV20-1, the J gene TRBJ2-1; the match to TRBD2 covers 8 bases. After removal of 1 base from V and 0 bases from J, the junction contained 5 bases not matched to a gene. The CDR3 is 16 amino acids. Germline assignment: CDR1 DFQATT and CDR2 SNEGSKA (reference sequence). CDR3 coding DNA: TGCAGTGCTAGAGCCGTTACTAGCGGCTCCTACAATGAGCAGTTCTTC. This translates into CSARAVTSGSYNEQFF.

This clonotype was counted ten times or more. The rearrangement links TRBV4-1 to TRBJ2-1, with 9 bases fitting TRBD2. V lost 4 bases to trimming and J lost 7 bases; unmatched junction nucleotides: 11. Germline CDR1 is MGHRA and CDR2 is YSYEKL. The CDR3 is 16 residues long. This CDR3 reads CASSPTPGLAQNEQFF. The CDR3 bases are TGCGCCAGCAGCCCCACACCGGGACTAGCTCAAAATGAGCAGTTCTTC.

This clonotype has at least ten counts. The chain's CDR3 is CASSLGIGLYEQYF. In DNA form, the CDR3 reads TGTGCCAGCAGTTTGGGGATAGGGCTCTACGAGCAGTACTTC. The chain joins TRBV28 to TRBJ2-7; D not resolved. In germline, CDR1 is MDHEN, CDR2 SYDVKM. Trimming removed 3 bases from V and 3 bases from J, with 12 bases in between. This CDR3 comprises 14 residues.

Comments on this clonotype: A much larger clone sits a single nucleotide away, making a read error possible. The chain employs TRBV7-2 and TRBJ2-1, with unresolved D. Germline-derived CDR1 and CDR2 are SGHTA and FQGNSA. CDR3 size: 15 residues. The CDR3, as DNA: TGTGCCAGCAGCTTAGGGGCCTTGATCTACAATAAGCAGTTCTTC. Its translation: CASSLGALIYNKQFF.

This clonotype was detected ten times or more. This chain connects TRBV5-5 to TRBJ2-1; D perhaps matches TRBD2 (6 bases). The CDR3 extends over 15 amino acids. CDR1 is SGHKS and CDR2 is YYEKEE in the germline V gene (reference sequence). V lost 0 bases and J lost 0, with 7 bases in between. DNA for the CDR3: TGTGCCAGCAGCTTGGTAGCGGTCTCCTACAATGAGCAGTTCTTC. This encodes CASSLVAVSYNEQFF.

In its sample, this clonotype was seen many times. The chain has TRBV29-1 and TRBJ1-2, with TRBD1 as a possible D gene (5 bases). Per germline, CDR1 SQVTM and CDR2 ANQGSEA. The germline V and J ends were trimmed by 7 bases and 6 bases, with 24 bases remaining between them. The CDR3 consists of 15 residues. The CDR3 nucleotides read TGCAGCGCTGTGGGGAGCAGGGTAAATACGAATGGCTACACCTTC. This codes for CSAVGSRVNTNGYTF.

Note on this clonotype: A much larger clone sits a single nucleotide away, making a read error possible. The chain has TRBV4-3 and TRBJ1-4; D uncertain. Germline-derived CDR1 and CDR2 are LGHNA and YSLEER. This CDR3 contains 16 residues. V lost 3 bases, J lost 4 bases, and 15 bases lay in between. CDR3 coding DNA: TGCGCCAGCAGCCAGTTAACTGGACCGCGTAATGAAAAACTGTTTTTT. It yields the protein CASSQLTGPRNEKLFF.

This clonotype showed up just a few times. The rearrangement links TRBV18 to TRBJ1-1, with a tentative D call TRBD1 (6 bases). Germline V gene lookup returns CDR1 KGHSH and CDR2 LQKENI. The CDR3 is 14 amino acids. V was pared by 3 bases and J by 4 bases, with 12 bases between. The CDR3 here is CASSPQGPVTEAFF. CDR3 DNA sequence: TGTGCCAGCTCACCGCAGGGGCCGGTCACTGAAGCTTTCTTT.

This clonotype has at least ten counts. The chain carries TRBV7-9 and TRBJ2-3; 9 bases are shared with TRBD2. This CDR3 is 16 amino acids long. Germline loops: CDR1 SEHNR, CDR2 FQNEAQ (reference sequence). The ends lost 1 base at V and 1 base at J; junction bases unmatched: 3. The CDR3 bases are TGTGCCAGCAGCTTAGTAGCGGGAGACGGCACAGATACGCAGTATTTT. Its protein is CASSLVAGDGTDTQYF.

V is TRBV5-1 and J is TRBJ2-2, with 7 positions matching TRBD2. Germline CDR1 and CDR2: SGHRS and YFSETQ. This CDR3 contains 16 residues. Germline trimming cut 0 bases from V and 1 base from J; bases unmatched to any gene: 3. CDR3 amino acids: CASSLVASGNTGELFF. The CDR3 coding sequence is TGCGCCAGCAGCTTGGTTGCTAGCGGGAACACCGGGGAGCTGTTTTTT.

This clonotype was counted many times. The chain employs TRBV4-3 and TRBJ2-7; 7 positions match TRBD2. From germline, CDR1 is LGHNA and CDR2 YSLEER. The CDR3 has 17 residues. J was trimmed by 4 bases and V by 0 bases; bases with no gene match: 12. The CDR3 sequence is CASSQDRDYGRGYEQYF. Written as DNA, the CDR3 is TGCGCCAGCAGCCAAGATAGGGACTACGGGAGAGGTTACGAGCAGTACTTC.

The gene calls are TRBV7-9 and TRBJ1-1; D remains ambiguous. Germline CDR1 is SEHNR and CDR2 is FQNEAQ (reference sequence). This CDR3 contains 12 residues. V gave up 2 bases and J gave up 10 bases, with 11 bases separating them. The CDR3 DNA reads as TGTGCCAGCAGCTTAACCGGGCCGACAGCTTTCTTT. Protein product: CASSLTGPTAFF.

This clonotype has ten or more counts. The chain combines TRBV7-8 with TRBJ2-1, with TRBD2 identical over 8 bases. CDR1 and CDR2 (germline): SGHVS, FQNEAQ. V lost 2 bases and J lost 8; bases outside the gene matches: 20. The CDR3 runs 19 residues. The CDR3 coding sequence is TGTGCCAGCAGCTTATTGGGGGATCCACTAGCGGAGTCTGGGGATGAGCAGTTCTTC. Translating gives CASSLLGDPLAESGDEQFF.

This clonotype was recorded many times. The chain carries TRBV20-1 and TRBJ2-3, with a weak D call TRBD1 (6 bases). Germline CDR1 and CDR2: DFQATT and SNEGSKA (reference sequence). This CDR3 is 15 amino acids long. V was shortened by 4 bases and J by 1 base, with 15 bases between the two germline ends. CDR3 residues: CSAIHRDRGTDTQYF. As DNA, the CDR3 is TGCAGTGCTATCCACAGGGATCGAGGCACAGATACGCAGTATTTT.

This clonotype was observed many times. The chain uses TRBV5-1 and TRBJ1-2; no definite D call. Between the trimmed V and J ends, which lost 1 base and 6 bases, there was a span of 13 bases. Per germline, CDR1 SGHRS and CDR2 YFSETQ. This CDR3 has 14 residues. The CDR3 spells CASSLFGEQDGYTF. CDR3 in DNA: TGCGCCAGCAGCTTGTTCGGGGAGCAAGATGGCTACACCTTC.

J is TRBJ2-1 and V is TRBV5-6; D is perhaps TRBD1 or TRBD2 (5 bases each). Germline lookup yields CDR1 SGHDT and CDR2 YYEEEE. V lost 0 bases, J lost 3 bases, and 16 bases lay in between. This CDR3 has 17 amino acids. The CDR3 nucleotides are TGTGCCAGCAGCTTGGCCAGGGATCTAGCACTCTACAATGAGCAGTTCTTC. It encodes CASSLARDLALYNEQFF.

The chain has TRBV19 and TRBJ2-3; 8 nucleotides line up with TRBD2. V lost 6 bases, J lost 3 bases, and 8 bases stayed unmatched. CDR1 is LNHDA and CDR2 is SQIVND in the germline V gene (reference sequence). The CDR3 runs to 15 residues. This CDR3 is CASSESGRRTDTQYF. The CDR3 nucleotides read TGTGCCAGTAGCGAGAGCGGGAGAAGAACAGATACGCAGTATTTT.

This clonotype was seen at least ten times. This chain links TRBV7-8 with TRBJ2-5; 7 nucleotides agree with TRBD2. Germline V gene sequence: CDR1 SGHVS, CDR2 FQNEAQ. CDR3 size: 14 residues. The J segment lost 6 bases and the V segment lost 5 bases, leaving 9 bases of the junction unmatched. In nucleotides, the CDR3 is TGTGCCAGCAGCCCCGTCGCGGGGGTAAAGACCCAGTACTTC. Protein product: CASSPVAGVKTQYF.